This T cell receptor (beta chain) was identified in a study of identical twins. Broader study findings: Out-of-frame alpha sequences shared by twins were enriched for low generation probability. Twin pairs had excess sharing that was weaker in beta out-of-frame sequences.

A remark on this clonotype: Its specificity is unknown.

Template switching, a step in the protocol, added a universal primer site, and cDNA carried unique molecular identifiers. TCRdb reprocessed the 5' RACE reads via MiXCR and lists one record per CDR3 protein. The sample lists 450,000 or so distinct CDR3 sequences, roughly 13% occurring once. The sample also formed part of further work on yellow fever vaccine responses in identical twins.

The material sequenced was CD4+ T cells sorted from blood. This TCR came from a woman younger than 30 in good health.

CDR3 sequence (DNA): TGTGCCAGCAGTCAAACGGGACCTAGCGGGAGGTTAAATGAGCAGTTCTTC. Protein sequence: CASSQTGPSGRLNEQFF. This chain links TRBV6-1 with TRBJ2-1, with 11 positions matching TRBD2. CDR3 size: 17 residues. From germline, CDR1 is MNHNS and CDR2 SASEGT. The ends lost 5 bases at V and 7 bases at J; junction bases unmatched: 13.